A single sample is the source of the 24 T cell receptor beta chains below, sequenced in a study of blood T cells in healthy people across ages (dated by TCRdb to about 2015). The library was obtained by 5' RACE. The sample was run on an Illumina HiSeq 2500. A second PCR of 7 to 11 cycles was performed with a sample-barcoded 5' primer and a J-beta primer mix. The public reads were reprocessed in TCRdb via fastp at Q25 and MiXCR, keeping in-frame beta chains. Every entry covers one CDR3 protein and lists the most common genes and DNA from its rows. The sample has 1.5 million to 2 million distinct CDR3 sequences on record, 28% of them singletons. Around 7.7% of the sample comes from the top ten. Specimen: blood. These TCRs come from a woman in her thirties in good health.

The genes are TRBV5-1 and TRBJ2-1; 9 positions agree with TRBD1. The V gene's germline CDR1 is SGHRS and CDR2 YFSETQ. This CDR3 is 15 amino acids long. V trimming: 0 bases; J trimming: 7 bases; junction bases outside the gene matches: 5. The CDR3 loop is CASSLEQGALNEQFF. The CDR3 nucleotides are TGCGCCAGCAGCTTGGAACAGGGGGCTTTGAATGAGCAGTTCTTC.

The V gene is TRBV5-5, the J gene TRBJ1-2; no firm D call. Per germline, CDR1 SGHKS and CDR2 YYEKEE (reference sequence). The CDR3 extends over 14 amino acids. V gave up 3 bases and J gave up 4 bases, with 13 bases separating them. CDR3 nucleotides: TGTGCCAGCAGCTGGGATTGGGCGGGCTATGGCTACACCTTC. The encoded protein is CASSWDWAGYGYTF.

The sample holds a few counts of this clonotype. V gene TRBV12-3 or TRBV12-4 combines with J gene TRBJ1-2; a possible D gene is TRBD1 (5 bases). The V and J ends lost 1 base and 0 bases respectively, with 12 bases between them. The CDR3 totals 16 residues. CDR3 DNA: TGTGCCAGCAGTTTAGGAGGAGCAGGGCCTAACTATGGCTACACCTTC. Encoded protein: CASSLGGAGPNYGYTF.

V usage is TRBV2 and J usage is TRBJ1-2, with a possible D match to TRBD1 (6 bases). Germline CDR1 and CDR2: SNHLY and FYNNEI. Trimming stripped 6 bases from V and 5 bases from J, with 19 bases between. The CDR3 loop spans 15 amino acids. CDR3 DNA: TGTGCCAGCAGGGTCGGACAGTCTCTGTGTTATGGCTACACCTTC. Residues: CASRVGQSLCYGYTF.

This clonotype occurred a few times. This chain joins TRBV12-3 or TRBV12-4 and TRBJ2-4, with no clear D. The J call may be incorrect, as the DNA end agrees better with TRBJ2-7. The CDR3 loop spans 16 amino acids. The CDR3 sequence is CASSPYTEESSYEQYF. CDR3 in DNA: TGTGCCAGCAGTCCCTATACAGAGGAAAGTTCCTACGAGCAGTACTTC.

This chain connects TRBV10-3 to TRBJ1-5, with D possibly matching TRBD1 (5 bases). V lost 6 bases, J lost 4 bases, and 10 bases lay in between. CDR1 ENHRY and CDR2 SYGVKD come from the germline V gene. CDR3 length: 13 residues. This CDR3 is CAIRRDGNQPQHF. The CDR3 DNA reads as TGTGCCATCAGGAGGGACGGAAATCAGCCCCAGCATTTT.

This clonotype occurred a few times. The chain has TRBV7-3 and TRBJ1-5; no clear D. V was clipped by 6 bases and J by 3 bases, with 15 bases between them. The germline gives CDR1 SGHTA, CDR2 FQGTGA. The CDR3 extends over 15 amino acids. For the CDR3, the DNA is TGTGCCAGCAGTTTGGACCCCGGGCCCAATCAGCCCCAGCATTTT. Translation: CASSLDPGPNQPQHF.

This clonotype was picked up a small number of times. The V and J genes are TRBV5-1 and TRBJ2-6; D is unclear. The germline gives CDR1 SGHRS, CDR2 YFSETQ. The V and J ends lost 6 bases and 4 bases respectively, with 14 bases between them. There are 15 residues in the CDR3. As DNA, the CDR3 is TGCGCCAGCATTCAAGGGTCAGGCGGGGCCAACGTCCTGACTTTC. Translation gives CASIQGSGGANVLTF. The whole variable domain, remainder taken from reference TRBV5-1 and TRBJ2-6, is KAGVTQTPRYLIKTRGQQVTLSCSPISGHRSVSWYQQTPGQGLQFLFEYFSETQRNKGNFPGRFSGRQFSNSRSEMNVSTLELGDSALYLCASIQGSGGANVLTFGAGSRLTVL.

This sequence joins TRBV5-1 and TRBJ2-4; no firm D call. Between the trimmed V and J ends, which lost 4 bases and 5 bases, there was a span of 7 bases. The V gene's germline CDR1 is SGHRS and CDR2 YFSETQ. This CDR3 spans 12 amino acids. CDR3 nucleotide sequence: TGCGCCAGCAGCGGATGGGAAAACATTCAGTACTTC. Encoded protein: CASSGWENIQYF.

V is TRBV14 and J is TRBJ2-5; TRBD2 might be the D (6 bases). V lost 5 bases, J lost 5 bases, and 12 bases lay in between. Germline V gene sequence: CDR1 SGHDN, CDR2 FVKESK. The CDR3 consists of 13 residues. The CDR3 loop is CASSAGPSETQYF. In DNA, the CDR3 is TGTGCCAGCAGCGCGGGACCCTCGGAGACCCAGTACTTC.

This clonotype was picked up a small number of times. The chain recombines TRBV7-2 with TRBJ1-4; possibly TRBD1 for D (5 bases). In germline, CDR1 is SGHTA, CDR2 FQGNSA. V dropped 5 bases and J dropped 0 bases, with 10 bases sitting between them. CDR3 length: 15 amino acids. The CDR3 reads CASSRQPATNEKLFF. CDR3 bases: TGTGCCAGCAGCCGACAGCCCGCAACTAATGAAAAACTGTTTTTT.

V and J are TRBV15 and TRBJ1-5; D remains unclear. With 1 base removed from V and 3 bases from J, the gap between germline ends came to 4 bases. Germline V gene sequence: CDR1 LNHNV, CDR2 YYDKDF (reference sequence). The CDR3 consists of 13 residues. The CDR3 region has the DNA TGTGCCACCAGCAGAGTTTCCAATCAGCCCCAGCATTTT. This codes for CATSRVSNQPQHF.

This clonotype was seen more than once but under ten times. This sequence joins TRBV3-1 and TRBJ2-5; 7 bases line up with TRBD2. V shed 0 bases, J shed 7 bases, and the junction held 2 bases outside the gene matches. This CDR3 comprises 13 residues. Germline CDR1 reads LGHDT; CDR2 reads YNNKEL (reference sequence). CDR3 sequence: CASSQDIAGTQYF. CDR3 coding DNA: TGTGCCAGCAGCCAAGATATAGCGGGGACCCAGTACTTC.

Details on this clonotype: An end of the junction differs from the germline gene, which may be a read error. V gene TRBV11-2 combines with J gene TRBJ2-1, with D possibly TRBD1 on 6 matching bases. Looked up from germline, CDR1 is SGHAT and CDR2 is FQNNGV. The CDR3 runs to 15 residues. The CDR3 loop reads CASSLDGQRGNEQFF. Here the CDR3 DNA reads TGTGCCAGTAGCTTAGATGGACAGAGGGGCAATGAGCAGTTCTTC.

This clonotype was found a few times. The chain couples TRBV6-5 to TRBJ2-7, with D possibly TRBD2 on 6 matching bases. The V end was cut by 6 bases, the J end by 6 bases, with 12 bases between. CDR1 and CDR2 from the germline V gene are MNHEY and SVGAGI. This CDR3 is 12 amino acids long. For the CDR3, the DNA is TGTGCCAGCAGCACAAGGGAGGCCGAGCAGTACTTC. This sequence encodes CASSTREAEQYF.

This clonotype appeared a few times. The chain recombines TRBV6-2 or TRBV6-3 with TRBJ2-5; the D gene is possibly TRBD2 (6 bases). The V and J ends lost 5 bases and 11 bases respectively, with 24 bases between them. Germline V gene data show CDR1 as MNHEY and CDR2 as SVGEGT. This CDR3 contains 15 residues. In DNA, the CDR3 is TGTGCCAGCAGTGGTTCCGGGACTGGGATCTCGGAGCAGTACTTC. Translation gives CASSGSGTGISEQYF.

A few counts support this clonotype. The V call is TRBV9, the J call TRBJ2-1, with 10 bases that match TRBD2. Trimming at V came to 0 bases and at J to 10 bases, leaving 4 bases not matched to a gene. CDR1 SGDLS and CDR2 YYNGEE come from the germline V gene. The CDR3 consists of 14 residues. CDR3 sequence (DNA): TGTGCCAGCAGCGTAGGGGCTAGCGGGGGAGAGCAGTTCTTC. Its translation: CASSVGASGGEQFF.

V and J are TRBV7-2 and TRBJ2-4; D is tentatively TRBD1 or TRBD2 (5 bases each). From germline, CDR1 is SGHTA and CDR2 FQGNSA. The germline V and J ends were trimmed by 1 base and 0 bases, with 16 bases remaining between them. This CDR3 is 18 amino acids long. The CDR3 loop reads CASSLVSRGELAKNIQYF. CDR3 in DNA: TGTGCCAGCAGCTTAGTTAGTAGGGGAGAGTTAGCCAAAAACATTCAGTACTTC.

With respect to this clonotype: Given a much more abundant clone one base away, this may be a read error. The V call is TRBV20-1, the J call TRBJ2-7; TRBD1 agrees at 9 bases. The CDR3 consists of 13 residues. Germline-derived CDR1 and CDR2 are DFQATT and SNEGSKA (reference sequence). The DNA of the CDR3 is TGCAGTGCCCCTCCGGGACAGGGATACGTGCAGTACTTC. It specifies CSAPPGQGYVQYF.

CDR3 protein: CASSLVAGKDTEAFF. The CDR3 DNA reads TGTGCCAGCTCACTGGTAGCGGGGAAGGACACTGAAGCTTTCTTT. This sequence joins TRBV18 and TRBJ1-1; D remains unclear. Trimming took off 4 bases at V and 3 bases at J, with 15 bases between the two ends. The germline gives CDR1 KGHSH, CDR2 LQKENI. The CDR3 has 15 amino acids.

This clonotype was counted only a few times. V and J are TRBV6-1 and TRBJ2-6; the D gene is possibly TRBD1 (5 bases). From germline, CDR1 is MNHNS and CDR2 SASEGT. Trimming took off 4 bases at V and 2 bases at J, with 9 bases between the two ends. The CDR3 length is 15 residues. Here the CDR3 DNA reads TGTGCCAGCAGTGCTTTAGGGGCTGGGGCCAACGTCCTGACTTTC. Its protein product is CASSALGAGANVLTF.

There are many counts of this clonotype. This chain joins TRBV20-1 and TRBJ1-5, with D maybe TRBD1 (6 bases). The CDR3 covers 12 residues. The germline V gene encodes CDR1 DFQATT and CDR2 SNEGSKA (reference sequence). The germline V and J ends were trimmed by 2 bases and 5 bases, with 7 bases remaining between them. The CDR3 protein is CSARRGDQPQHF. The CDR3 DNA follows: TGCAGTGCTAGAAGGGGGGATCAGCCCCAGCATTTT.

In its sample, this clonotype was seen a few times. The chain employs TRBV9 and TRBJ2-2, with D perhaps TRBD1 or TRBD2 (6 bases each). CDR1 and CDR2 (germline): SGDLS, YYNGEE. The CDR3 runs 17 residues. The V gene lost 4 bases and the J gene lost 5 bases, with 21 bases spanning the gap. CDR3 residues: CASSPGWGASRTGELFF. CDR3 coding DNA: TGTGCCAGCAGCCCCGGTTGGGGGGCTAGCCGTACCGGGGAGCTGTTTTTT.

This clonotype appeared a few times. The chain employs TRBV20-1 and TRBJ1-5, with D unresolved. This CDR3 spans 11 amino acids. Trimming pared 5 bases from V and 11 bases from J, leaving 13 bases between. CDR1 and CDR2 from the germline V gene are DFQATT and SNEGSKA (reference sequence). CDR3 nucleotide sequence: TGCAGTGCTCACCGATCAGAAACCCAGCATTTT. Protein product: CSAHRSETQHF.